What follows describes a single T cell receptor beta chain. Its target is unknown. Only CD45RO-negative cells positively selected for CCR7 counted as naive CD8 cells, so terminally differentiated effector memory CD45RA+ cells were excluded. Those who donated, Caucasian adults without exception, all lived in Nashville, Tennessee. These data come from a study of shared clonotypes between healthy human individuals. Looking at the study overall: Those who served as donors were a couple of women and a few men between the ages of 18 and 49.

The CDR3 has 13 residues. The ends were cut back, 4 bases at V and 6 bases at J, with 12 bases in the middle. The germline gives CDR1 SGHTA, CDR2 FQGTGA. Findings and caveats of the study: Tissue TCR repertoires likely differ from these blood-only repertoires.

Several immunoSEQ plates received, in even portions, the genomic DNA of each subset. Assay: immunoSEQ multiplex PCR; the TCRdb copy retains only in-frame clones and omits some. This sample carries millions of clones, under 95% of them seen once, and the ten largest clones take 1.5% to 2%. Sequenced: naive CD8+ T cells from PBMCs. The V and J genes are TRBV7-3 and TRBJ1-1; possibly TRBD1 for D (5 bases). The receptor's source is a young man in good health. Some clones in this sample may be carry-over from other donors' samples. CDR3 nucleotides: TGTGCCAGCAGCTACGGGGGAATTTCTGAAGCTTTCTTT. This encodes CASSYGGISEAFF.